This T cell receptor beta chain came from a study of blood T cell repertoires in COVID-19. Seattle participants joined during active infection and were tracked over time. Trimming cost V 0 bases and J 3 bases; bases outside gene matches: 8. Germline CDR1 reads SGDLS; CDR2 reads YYNGEE. The CDR3 spans 16 residues. How the authors handled the data: Estimation of nucleated cell counts was performed using reference gene primer amplification. Clones were sequenced by immunoSEQ multiplex PCR, and TCRdb holds only the in-frame ones, with some missing. The V and J calls and the clone size are those of that table, but D and trimming were determined from the DNA. The profile covers hundreds of thousands of clones, with roughly 88% appearing a single time and approximately 12% taken by the ten largest.

The TCR originated in a woman between 45 and 65 years old with COVID-19, enrolled during active disease. Sequencing was done on a sample of peripheral blood. The rearrangement uses TRBV9 and TRBJ1-2; TRBD1 matches at 7 bases. CDR3: CASSVDHRTGYYGYTF. CDR3 bases: TGTGCCAGCAGCGTAGATCATCGGACAGGCTACTATGGCTACACCTTC. Complete variable domain (other parts from reference TRBV9 and TRBJ1-2): DSGVTQTPKHLITATGQRVTLRCSPRSGDLSVYWYQQSLDQGLQFLIQYYNGEERAKGNILERFSAQQFPDLHSELNLSSLELGDSALYFCASSVDHRTGYYGYTFGSGTRLTVV.